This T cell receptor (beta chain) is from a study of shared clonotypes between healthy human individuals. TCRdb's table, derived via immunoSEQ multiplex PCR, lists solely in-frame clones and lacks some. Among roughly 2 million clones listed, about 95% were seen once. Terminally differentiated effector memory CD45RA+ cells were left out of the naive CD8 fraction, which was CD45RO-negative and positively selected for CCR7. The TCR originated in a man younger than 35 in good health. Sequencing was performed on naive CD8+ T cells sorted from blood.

The CDR3 protein is CASSLTGTSGFTTSYEQYF. The CDR3, as DNA: TGTGCCAGCAGTCTAACCGGGACTAGCGGGTTTACAACCTCCTACGAGCAGTACTTC. The rearrangement uses TRBV28 and TRBJ2-7; 12 nucleotides align to TRBD2. The CDR3 is 19 amino acids. Looked up from germline, CDR1 is MDHEN and CDR2 is SYDVKM. After removal of 5 bases from V and 0 bases from J, the junction contained 14 bases not matched to a gene.